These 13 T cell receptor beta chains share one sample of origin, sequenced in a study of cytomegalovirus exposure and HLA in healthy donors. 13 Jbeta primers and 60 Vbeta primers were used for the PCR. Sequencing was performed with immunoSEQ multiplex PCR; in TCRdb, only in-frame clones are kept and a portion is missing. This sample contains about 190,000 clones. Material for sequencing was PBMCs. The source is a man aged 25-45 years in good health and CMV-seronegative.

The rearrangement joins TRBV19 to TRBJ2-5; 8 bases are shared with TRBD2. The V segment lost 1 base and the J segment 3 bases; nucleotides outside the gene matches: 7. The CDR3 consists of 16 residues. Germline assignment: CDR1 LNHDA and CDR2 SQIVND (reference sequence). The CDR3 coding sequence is TGTGCCAGTAGTATAGGGGCGGGGGGTCTCGAAGAGACCCAGTACTTC. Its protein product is CASSIGAGGLEETQYF.

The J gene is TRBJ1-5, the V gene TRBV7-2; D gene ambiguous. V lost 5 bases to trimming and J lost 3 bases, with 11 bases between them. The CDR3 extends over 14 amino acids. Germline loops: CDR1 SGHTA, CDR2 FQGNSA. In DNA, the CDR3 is TGTGCCAGCAGCGGGAGGGAGCACAATCAGCCCCAGCATTTT. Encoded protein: CASSGREHNQPQHF.

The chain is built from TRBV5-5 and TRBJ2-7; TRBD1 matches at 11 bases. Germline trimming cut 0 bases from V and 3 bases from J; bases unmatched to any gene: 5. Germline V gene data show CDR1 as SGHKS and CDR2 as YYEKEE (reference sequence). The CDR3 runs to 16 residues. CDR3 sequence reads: CASSLALGTGGYEQYF. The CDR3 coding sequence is TGTGCCAGCAGCTTGGCCCTTGGGACAGGGGGCTACGAGCAGTACTTC.

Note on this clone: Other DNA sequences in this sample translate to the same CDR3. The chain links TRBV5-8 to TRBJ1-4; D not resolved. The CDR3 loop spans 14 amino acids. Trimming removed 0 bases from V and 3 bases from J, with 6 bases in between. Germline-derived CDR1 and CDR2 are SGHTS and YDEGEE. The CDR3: CASSLGQANEKLFF. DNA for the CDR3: TGTGCCAGCAGCTTGGGGCAGGCTAATGAAAAACTGTTTTTT.

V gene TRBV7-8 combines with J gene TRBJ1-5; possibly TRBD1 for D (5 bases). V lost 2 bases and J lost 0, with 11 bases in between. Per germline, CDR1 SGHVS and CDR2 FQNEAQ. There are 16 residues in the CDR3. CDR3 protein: CASSLSGYYSNQPQHF. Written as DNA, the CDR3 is TGTGCCAGCAGCTTATCAGGGTACTATAGCAATCAGCCCCAGCATTTT.

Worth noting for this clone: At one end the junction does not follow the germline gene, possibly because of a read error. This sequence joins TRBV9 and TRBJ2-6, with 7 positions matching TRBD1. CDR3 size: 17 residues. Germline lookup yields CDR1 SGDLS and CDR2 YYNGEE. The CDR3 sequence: CASSELGQLSEANVLTF. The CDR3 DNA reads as TGTGCCAGCAGCGAGCTGGGACAGCTCTCTGAGGCCAACGTCCTGACTTTC.

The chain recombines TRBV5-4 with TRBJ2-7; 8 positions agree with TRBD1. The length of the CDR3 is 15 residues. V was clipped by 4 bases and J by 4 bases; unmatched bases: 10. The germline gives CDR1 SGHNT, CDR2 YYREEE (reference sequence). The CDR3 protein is CASSQRQGRHYEQYF. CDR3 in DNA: TGTGCCAGCAGCCAAAGACAGGGGAGACATTACGAGCAGTACTTC.

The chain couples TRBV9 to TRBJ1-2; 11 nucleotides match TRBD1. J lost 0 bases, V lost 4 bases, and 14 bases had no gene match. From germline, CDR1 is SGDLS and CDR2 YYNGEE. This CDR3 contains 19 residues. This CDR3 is CASSLSTWTGGKSNYGYTF. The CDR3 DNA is TGTGCCAGCAGCTTAAGTACTTGGACAGGGGGCAAATCTAACTATGGCTACACCTTC.

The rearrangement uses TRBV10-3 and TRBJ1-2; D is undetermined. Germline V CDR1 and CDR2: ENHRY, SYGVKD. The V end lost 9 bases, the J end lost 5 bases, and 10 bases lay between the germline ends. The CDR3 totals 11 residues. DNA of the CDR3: TGTGCCATAAAGCGTTCGTATGGCTACACCTTC. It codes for CAIKRSYGYTF.

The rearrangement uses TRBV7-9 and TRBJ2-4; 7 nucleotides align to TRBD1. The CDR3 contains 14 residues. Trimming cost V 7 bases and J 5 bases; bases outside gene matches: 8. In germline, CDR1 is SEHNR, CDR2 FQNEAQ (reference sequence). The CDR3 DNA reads TGTGCCAGCACCAGTGACAGGGCCGAAAACATTCAGTACTTC. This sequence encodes CASTSDRAENIQYF.

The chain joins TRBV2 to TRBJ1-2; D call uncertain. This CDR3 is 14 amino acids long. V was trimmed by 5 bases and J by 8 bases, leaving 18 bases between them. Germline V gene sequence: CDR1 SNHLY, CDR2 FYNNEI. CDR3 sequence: CASSLTRRGDGYTF. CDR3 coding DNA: TGTGCCAGCAGTCTGACTCGGCGGGGAGACGGCTACACCTTC.

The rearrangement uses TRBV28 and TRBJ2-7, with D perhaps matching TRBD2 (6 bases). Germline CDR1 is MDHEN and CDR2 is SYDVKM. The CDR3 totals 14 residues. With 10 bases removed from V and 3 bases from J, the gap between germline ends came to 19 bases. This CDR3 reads CATFRGGPLYEQYF. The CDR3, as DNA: TGTGCCACCTTTCGGGGAGGACCCCTCTACGAGCAGTACTTC.

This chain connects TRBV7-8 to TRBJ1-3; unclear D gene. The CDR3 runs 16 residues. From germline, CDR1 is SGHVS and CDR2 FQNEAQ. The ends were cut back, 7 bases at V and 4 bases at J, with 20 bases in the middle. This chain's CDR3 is CASTPRWEGRGNTIYF. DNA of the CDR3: TGTGCCAGCACCCCCCGGTGGGAGGGTCGGGGAAACACCATATATTTT. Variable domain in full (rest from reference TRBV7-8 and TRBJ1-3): GAGVSQSPRYKVAKRGQDVALRCDPISGHVSLFWYQQALGQGPEFLTYFQNEAQLDKSGLPSDRFFAERPEGSVSTLKIQRTQQEDSAVYLCASTPRWEGRGNTIYFGEGSWLTVV.